Shown below are 4 T cell receptor beta chains from a single sample sequenced in a study of blood T cell repertoires in COVID-19 (dated by TCRdb to 2018 to 2021). The library was built by means of the immunoSEQ multiplex PCR assay. TCRdb stores this immuneACCESS table with in-frame sequences only. Part of the clones is absent; in the studies checked, under half of the shortfall reflects unresolved V genes, and no reason is known for the rest. This sample is represented by approximately 280,000 clones; approximately 90% of them were singletons. The leading ten clones occupy approximately 4.3% of the sample. Sequenced material: peripheral blood. Receptors were obtained from a man aged 35 to 55 with acute or convalescent COVID-19.

The chain uses TRBV9 and TRBJ2-7; the D gene is possibly TRBD1 (6 bases). The CDR3 contains 14 residues. Per germline, CDR1 SGDLS and CDR2 YYNGEE. Trimming took 2 bases from V and 2 from J, leaving 11 bases between them. The CDR3 loop is CASSVGQLPYEQYF. The CDR3, as DNA: TGTGCCAGCAGCGTTGGACAGCTTCCCTACGAGCAGTACTTC.

The V call is TRBV13, the J call TRBJ2-2; 9 bases are a match to TRBD1. CDR3 length: 16 amino acids. Germline V gene data show CDR1 as PRHDT and CDR2 as FYEKMQ (reference sequence). The ends lost 5 bases at V and 0 bases at J; junction bases unmatched: 4. The CDR3 DNA follows: TGTGCCAGCAGCCCCACAGGGGGCGCGAACACCGGGGAGCTGTTTTTT. This encodes CASSPTGGANTGELFF.

This clone was observed a few times. The chain uses TRBV30 and TRBJ1-3; D uncertain. The CDR3 has 16 residues. Germline CDR1 GTSNPN, CDR2 SVGIG (reference sequence). Trimming cost V 0 bases and J 0 bases, with 12 bases left between them. CDR3: CAWSVPRTLSGNTIYF. The CDR3 bases are TGTGCCTGGAGTGTACCACGGACTCTCTCTGGAAACACCATATATTTT.

This clone came up a few times. This chain uses TRBV2 with TRBJ1-1; D remains unclear. The V gene's germline CDR1 is SNHLY and CDR2 FYNNEI. The CDR3 totals 13 residues. V lost 5 bases and J 1 base, leaving 8 bases between the germline ends. CDR3 coding DNA: TGTGCCAGCAGTTGGCGCGGGAACACTGAAGCTTTCTTT. This translates into CASSWRGNTEAFF.